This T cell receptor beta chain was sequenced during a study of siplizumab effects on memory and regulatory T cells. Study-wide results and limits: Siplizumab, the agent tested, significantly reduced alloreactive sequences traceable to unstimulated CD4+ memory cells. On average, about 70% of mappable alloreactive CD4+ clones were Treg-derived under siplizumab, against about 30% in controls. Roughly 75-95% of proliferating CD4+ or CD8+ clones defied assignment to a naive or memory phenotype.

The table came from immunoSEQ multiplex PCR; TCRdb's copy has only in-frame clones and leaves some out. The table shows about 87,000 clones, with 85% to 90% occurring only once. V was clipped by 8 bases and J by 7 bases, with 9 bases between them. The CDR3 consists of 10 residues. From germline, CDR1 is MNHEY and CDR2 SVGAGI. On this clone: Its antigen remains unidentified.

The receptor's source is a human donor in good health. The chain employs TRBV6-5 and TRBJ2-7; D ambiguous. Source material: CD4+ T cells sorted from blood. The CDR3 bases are TGTGCCAGCGGCCGTTTTGAGCAGTACTTC. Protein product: CASGRFEQYF.